This T cell receptor (beta chain) comes out of a study of blood T cell repertoires in COVID-19. At the level of the study: Samples came from the United States, Italy and Spain, spanning acute and convalescent COVID-19. The analysed material was cDNA or gDNA that came from T cells, B-cell-depleted T cells, or PBMCs.

In the original analysis: Nucleated cell counts were estimated from reference gene primer amplification. This table comes from immunoSEQ multiplex PCR, and its TCRdb copy is limited to in-frame clones, with some not included. V, J and clone size were drawn from that table, and D and trimming were deduced from the DNA. The sample holds about 210,000 clones; about 83% are singletons and the top ten take roughly 7.6%. Sequencing was performed on peripheral blood. This TCR came from a woman between 45 and 65 years old with active or convalescent COVID-19.

In DNA form, the CDR3 reads TGTGCCAGCAGTGAGATACAGGGGGCCCCTAGCAATCAGCCCCAGCATTTT. Translated: CASSEIQGAPSNQPQHF. V and J are TRBV6-1 and TRBJ1-5; 9 bases fit TRBD1. This CDR3 is 17 amino acids long. Trimming cost V 3 bases and J 0 bases; bases outside gene matches: 6. The germline CDR1 and CDR2 sequences are MNHNS and SASEGT.